Presented here are 9 T cell receptor beta chains from one specimen sequenced in a study of blood T cell repertoires in COVID-19. Measured with immunoSEQ multiplex PCR; TCRdb has only the in-frame clones, and not every one. The sample includes 25,000 to 35,000 clones, more than 80% of them seen just once. Sequenced material: peripheral blood. The source is a human donor in a cohort sampled during active COVID-19.

CDR3 amino acids: CASSEGTGTEAFF. DNA of the CDR3: TGCGCCAGCAGTGAAGGGACAGGGACGGAAGCTTTCTTT. The chain recombines TRBV10-2 with TRBJ1-1; 9 bases are shared with TRBD1. The germline gives CDR1 WSHSY, CDR2 SAAADI. With V trimmed by 3 bases and J by 8 bases, 4 bases remained unmatched. The CDR3 is made up of 13 amino acids.

The J gene is TRBJ1-2, the V gene TRBV30, with D perhaps TRBD1 (6 bases). Germline CDR1 GTSNPN, CDR2 SVGIG (reference sequence). The CDR3 spans 11 residues. The CDR3 region is CAKTQGHGYTF. DNA of the CDR3: TGTGCGAAAACTCAGGGGCATGGCTACACCTTC.

The chain employs TRBV2 and TRBJ2-3; D might be TRBD2 (5 bases). V was trimmed by 4 bases and J by 0 bases, leaving 11 bases between them. This CDR3 is built from 15 residues. Germline V gives CDR1 SNHLY, CDR2 FYNNEI. For the CDR3, the DNA is TGTGCCAGCAGTGGTAGAGCGGCTAGCACAGATACGCAGTATTTT. The encoded protein is CASSGRAASTDTQYF.

The V gene is TRBV28, the J gene TRBJ2-2; TRBD1 matches 7 bases. In germline, CDR1 is MDHEN, CDR2 SYDVKM. V dropped 3 bases and J dropped 3; count of bases not matched to a gene: 7. CDR3 length equals 16 residues. DNA for the CDR3: TGTGCCAGCAGTTTCGGAGCAGGGGGATACACCGGGGAGCTGTTTTTT. Translating gives CASSFGAGGYTGELFF.

The chain links TRBV11-2 to TRBJ2-3; a possible D gene is TRBD2 (6 bases). This CDR3 region has 13 residues. Germline CDR1 SGHAT, CDR2 FQNNGV. With 1 base removed from V and 6 bases from J, the gap between germline ends came to 8 bases. The CDR3 loop is CASSLGRGDTQYF. CDR3 DNA: TGTGCCAGCAGCTTAGGACGGGGGGATACGCAGTATTTT.

The chain employs TRBV5-1 and TRBJ2-1; 12 bases align to TRBD2. Germline V lookup: CDR1 SGHRS, CDR2 YFSETQ. The V segment lost 4 bases and the J segment 1 base; nucleotides outside the gene matches: 12. The CDR3 consists of 19 residues. CDR3 DNA: TGCGCCAGCAGCACTTCTAGCGGGAGGGCCCTCGGGTCCTACAATGAGCAGTTCTTC. The encoded protein is CASSTSSGRALGSYNEQFF. The variable domain in full, with the rest retrieved from reference TRBV5-1 and TRBJ2-1, is KAGVTQTPRYLIKTRGQQVTLSCSPISGHRSVSWYQQTPGQGLQFLFEYFSETQRNKGNFPGRFSGRQFSNSRSEMNVSTLELGDSALYLCASSTSSGRALGSYNEQFFGPGTRLTVL.

The rearrangement uses TRBV18 and TRBJ1-4; D call uncertain. Germline loops: CDR1 KGHSH, CDR2 LQKENI. This CDR3 region has 17 residues. The ends were cut back, 3 bases at V and 6 bases at J, with 20 bases in the middle. The CDR3 DNA sequence: TGTGCCAGCTCACCGGGGAGAGGTTTAGTTTTGGATGAAAAACTGTTTTTT. This translates into CASSPGRGLVLDEKLFF.

This clone showed up just once. The CDR3: CASRRGGAGYEQYF. CDR3 sequence (DNA): TGTGCCAGCAGACGAGGCGGGGCGGGCTACGAGCAGTACTTC. The chain joins TRBV28 to TRBJ2-7; a weak D match, TRBD2 (6 bases). The CDR3 loop spans 14 amino acids. The germline gives CDR1 MDHEN, CDR2 SYDVKM. Trimming left V 6 bases short and J 3 bases short, with 15 bases between.

The chain recombines TRBV4-1 with TRBJ2-3; possibly TRBD2 for D (5 bases). Trimming cost V 1 base and J 8 bases, with 7 bases left between them. The CDR3 covers 12 residues. The germline V gene encodes CDR1 MGHRA and CDR2 YSYEKL. CDR3 DNA sequence: TGCGCCAGCAGCCAAGTTGAGGGTACGCAGTATTTT. Translating gives CASSQVEGTQYF.